One and the same sample provided the 27 T cell receptor beta chains below, sequenced in a study of T cells in Graves' hyperthyroidism and ophthalmopathy. There were TCR beta CDR3 regions amplified from RNA transcripts. A first-round RT-PCR of the TCR CDR3 used the HTBI primer set. TCRdb processed the multiplex PCR reads anew with MiXCR; each CDR3 protein has one entry. The table records about 600,000 distinct CDR3 sequences, approximately 15% of them present only once. The sequenced sample consisted of blood. These receptors all come from a woman aged 18-29 years with Graves' ophthalmopathy.

V gene TRBV29-1 combines with J gene TRBJ1-2; TRBD1 might be the D (5 bases). CDR3 length: 15 residues. Germline V CDR1 and CDR2: SQVTM, ANQGSEA. V gave up 5 bases and J gave up 7 bases, with 23 bases separating them. CDR3: CSVLIYRDGVSGYTF. CDR3 coding DNA: TGCAGCGTTCTTATCTACCGGGACGGAGTTTCTGGCTACACCTTC.

At least ten counts were recorded for this clonotype. The genes are TRBV12-3 or TRBV12-4 and TRBJ2-1, with D perhaps TRBD1 or TRBD2 (7 bases each). With 1 base removed from V and 14 bases from J, the gap between germline ends came to 21 bases. The CDR3 is 15 amino acids. The DNA of the CDR3 is TGTGCCAGCAGTTTAGGGGAGGGGGCCGGGAGTAAAGAGTTCTTC. The encoded protein is CASSLGEGAGSKEFF.

This clonotype was seen ten or more times. The V call is TRBV7-2, the J call TRBJ2-1; D possibly corresponds to TRBD2 (5 bases). Germline CDR1 SGHTA, CDR2 FQGNSA. There are 16 residues in the CDR3. Trimming took off 5 bases at V and 7 bases at J, with 21 bases between the two ends. In DNA form, the CDR3 reads TGTGCCAGCAGCATACTCAGGACGGGATCGTCTAATGAGCAGTTCTTC. Its protein is CASSILRTGSSNEQFF.

The chain recombines TRBV28 with TRBJ1-5; 11 nucleotides agree with TRBD1. V lost 5 bases to trimming and J lost 7 bases; unmatched junction nucleotides: 10. Germline lookup yields CDR1 MDHEN and CDR2 SYDVKM. This CDR3 contains 16 residues. CDR3: CASSLPRDRGRQPQHF. The CDR3 DNA follows: TGTGCCAGCAGTCTACCCCGGGACAGGGGGAGACAGCCCCAGCATTTT.

This clonotype was seen at least ten times. The chain recombines TRBV3-1 with TRBJ2-7; TRBD2 matches at 11 bases. The germline gives CDR1 LGHDT, CDR2 YNNKEL (reference sequence). Trimming cost V 5 bases and J 4 bases; bases outside gene matches: 4. This CDR3 comprises 14 residues. The chain's CDR3 is CASSSGTSGYEQYF. CDR3 nucleotide sequence: TGTGCCAGCAGCTCCGGGACTAGCGGTTACGAGCAGTACTTC.

This clonotype was counted a few times. The V and J genes are TRBV13 and TRBJ1-3, with D unresolved. The V and J ends lost 4 bases and 0 bases respectively, with 10 bases between them. The CDR3 sequence is 15 residues long. The germline V gene encodes CDR1 PRHDT and CDR2 FYEKMQ (reference sequence). The CDR3 loop reads CASSWRANSGNTIYF. The DNA of the CDR3 is TGTGCCAGCAGCTGGCGGGCCAACTCTGGAAACACCATATATTTT.

This clonotype was detected many times. This sequence joins TRBV28 and TRBJ2-1, with D possibly matching TRBD2 (6 bases). The V end was cut by 8 bases, the J end by 8 bases, with 16 bases between. Per the germline V gene, CDR1 is MDHEN and CDR2 is SYDVKM. This CDR3 is 13 amino acids long. In DNA, the CDR3 is TGTGCCAGCGGGGGGATGGCAAGAGATGAGCAGTTCTTC. As protein: CASGGMARDEQFF.

This clonotype was seen many times. This sequence joins TRBV27 and TRBJ1-1; 9 nucleotides agree with TRBD1. Trimming at V came to 6 bases and at J to 0 bases, leaving 17 bases not matched to a gene. This CDR3 is built from 19 residues. Per the germline V gene, CDR1 is MNHEY and CDR2 is SMNVEV (reference sequence). CDR3 nucleotides: TGTGCCAGCAGGGCGCCTCCTTTACAGGGGGCGCCGGTGAACACTGAAGCTTTCTTT. It codes for CASRAPPLQGAPVNTEAFF.

In this sample, this clonotype turned up a few times. CDR3 region: CASSFWRGGYEQYF. CDR3 DNA sequence: TGTGCCAGCAGCTTCTGGAGGGGGGGCTACGAGCAGTACTTC. The gene calls are TRBV7-9 and TRBJ2-7; possible D gene TRBD2, 7 bases. The V end was cut by 3 bases, the J end by 3 bases, with 12 bases between. CDR3 size: 14 residues. Per germline, CDR1 SEHNR and CDR2 FQNEAQ (reference sequence).

This clonotype was counted a single time. The V and J genes are TRBV9 and TRBJ2-7; 9 bases fit TRBD1. The CDR3 length is 15 residues. The junction had 8 bases not matched to a gene; V was cut back by 4 bases and J by 3 bases. The germline V gene encodes CDR1 SGDLS and CDR2 YYNGEE. The CDR3 DNA reads TGTGCCAGCAGCATAGAAGGGACAGGGAGCTACGAGCAGTACTTC. Residues: CASSIEGTGSYEQYF. The complete variable domain, with remaining parts taken from reference TRBV9 and TRBJ2-7, reads DSGVTQTPKHLITATGQRVTLRCSPRSGDLSVYWYQQSLDQGLQFLIQYYNGEERAKGNILERFSAQQFPDLHSELNLSSLELGDSALYFCASSIEGTGSYEQYFGPGTRLTVT.

There are many counts of this clonotype. The V and J genes are TRBV20-1 and TRBJ2-7, with D uncertain. Germline V gene data show CDR1 as DFQATT and CDR2 as SNEGSKA (reference sequence). The CDR3 length is 14 residues. The V gene lost 6 bases and the J gene lost 3 bases, with 18 bases spanning the gap. The CDR3 loop reads CSAYRAHESYEQYF. The CDR3 DNA sequence: TGCAGTGCGTACCGGGCCCATGAAAGCTACGAGCAGTACTTC.

This clonotype was observed many times. The rearrangement links TRBV20-1 to TRBJ2-1; 10 nucleotides agree with TRBD2. The CDR3 loop spans 19 amino acids. J was trimmed by 7 bases and V by 0 bases; bases with no gene match: 18. Germline V gene data show CDR1 as DFQATT and CDR2 as SNEGSKA (reference sequence). The CDR3 region has the DNA TGCAGTGCTAGAGATTGGGGGCTAGCGGGAGTTCCCAGCGGTAATGAGCAGTTCTTC. Its protein product is CSARDWGLAGVPSGNEQFF.

This clonotype occurred many times. The gene calls are TRBV6-2 or TRBV6-3 and TRBJ1-5, with D unresolved. CDR1 is MNHEY and CDR2 is SVGEGT in the germline V gene. V was pared by 0 bases and J by 0 bases, with 18 bases between. CDR3 length: 19 amino acids. Here the CDR3 reads CASSYSRRVHTNSNQPQHF. CDR3 in DNA: TGTGCCAGCAGTTACTCTCGCCGGGTCCACACAAATAGCAATCAGCCCCAGCATTTT.

This chain joins TRBV19 and TRBJ2-3; 10 bases map to TRBD2. There are 16 residues in the CDR3. Unmatched junction bases numbered 12, after V lost 6 bases and J lost 6 bases. Germline loops: CDR1 LNHDA, CDR2 SQIVND (reference sequence). The CDR3 DNA reads as TGTGCCAGTAGCGAGAATACGGGACTAGCGACCGATACGCAGTATTTT. As protein: CASSENTGLATDTQYF.

The V gene is TRBV14, the J gene TRBJ1-2, with D possibly being TRBD1 (5 bases). CDR3 length: 14 amino acids. Germline CDR1 SGHDN, CDR2 FVKESK. Deletions cut 1 base from V and 2 bases from J, with 8 bases between. The CDR3 bases are TGTGCCAGCAGCCAAGTGGGGCCGAACTATGGCTACACCTTC. This gives the protein CASSQVGPNYGYTF.

This clonotype was seen at least ten times. The chain couples TRBV7-9 to TRBJ2-7; D is perhaps TRBD2 (6 bases). The CDR3 spans 13 residues. Germline CDR1 SEHNR, CDR2 FQNEAQ (reference sequence). With 5 bases removed from V and 0 bases from J, the gap between germline ends came to 8 bases. CDR3 DNA sequence: TGTGCCAGCAGCGGGAGGCACTCCTACGAGCAGTACTTC. Protein: CASSGRHSYEQYF. The whole variable domain, filled in from reference TRBV7-9 and TRBJ2-7, reads DTGVSQNPRHKITKRGQNVTFRCDPISEHNRLYWYRQTLGQGPEFLTYFQNEAQLEKSRLLSDRFSAERPKGSFSTLEIQRTEQGDSAMYLCASSGRHSYEQYFGPGTRLTVT.

This clonotype has a count of ten or more. The rearrangement uses TRBV2 and TRBJ1-2; unclear D gene. This CDR3 contains 14 residues. V was cut by 10 bases and J by 8 bases, with 23 bases left in between. Germline V gene data show CDR1 as SNHLY and CDR2 as FYNNEI. In DNA form, the CDR3 reads TGTGCCAACTCCCTAGACTTGGGTGGATACGGCTACACCTTC. It encodes CANSLDLGGYGYTF.

This clonotype appeared many times. This chain connects TRBV11-3 to TRBJ2-1; 10 bases line up with TRBD2. The CDR3 is 17 residues long. Germline-derived CDR1 and CDR2 are SGHNT and YENEEA. J was trimmed by 8 bases and V by 2 bases; bases with no gene match: 12. The CDR3 DNA reads as TGTGCCAGCAGCTTAACCTTACGTCTAGCGGGAGAATATGAGCAGTTCTTC. Protein product: CASSLTLRLAGEYEQFF.

The V and J genes are TRBV7-9 and TRBJ1-4; no firm D call. V gave up 4 bases and J gave up 7 bases, with 10 bases separating them. This CDR3 contains 13 residues. Germline CDR1 reads SEHNR; CDR2 reads FQNEAQ (reference sequence). CDR3: CASSSGWGEKLFF. The CDR3 nucleotides read TGTGCCAGCAGCTCCGGGTGGGGTGAAAAACTGTTTTTT.

This clonotype came up many times. The CDR3 bases are TGTGCCAGCAGCCAAACCAGGGATTCGACTGAAGCTTTCTTT. Amino acids: CASSQTRDSTEAFF. This chain joins TRBV3-1 and TRBJ1-1; TRBD1 is a possible D gene (5 bases). The germline gives CDR1 LGHDT, CDR2 YNNKEL (reference sequence). There are 14 residues in the CDR3. Trimming took off 2 bases at V and 5 bases at J, with 12 bases between the two ends.

This chain links TRBV6-5 with TRBJ2-2; 9 bases line up with TRBD1. Germline V lookup: CDR1 MNHEY, CDR2 SVGAGI. Germline trimming cut 4 bases from V and 6 bases from J; bases unmatched to any gene: 9. This CDR3 is 16 amino acids long. CDR3 sequence: CASSFFGTGKAGELFF. As DNA, the CDR3 is TGTGCCAGCAGTTTCTTCGGGACAGGGAAGGCCGGGGAGCTGTTTTTT.

This clonotype occurred many times. V gene TRBV5-5 combines with J gene TRBJ2-7; 8 nucleotides agree with TRBD2. Trimming took 4 bases from V and 4 from J; bases not matched to a gene: 22. The germline CDR1 and CDR2 sequences are SGHKS and YYEKEE (reference sequence). CDR3 size: 19 residues. The CDR3 spells CASSTNPDLGSGTIYEQYF. For the CDR3, the DNA is TGTGCCAGCAGCACCAACCCGGACTTGGGTAGCGGGACGATTTACGAGCAGTACTTC. Using reference TRBV5-5 and TRBJ2-7 for the parts outside the CDR3, the full variable domain is DAGVTQSPTHLIKTRGQQVTLRCSPISGHKSVSWYQQVLGQGPQFIFQYYEKEERGRGNFPDRFSARQFPNYSSELNVNALLLGDSALYLCASSTNPDLGSGTIYEQYFGPGTRLTVT.

In its sample, this clonotype was seen many times. The CDR3 coding sequence is TGTGCCAGCAGCTTAGTGGCTAGCACAAGCTCCTACAATGAGCAGTTCTTC. This gives the protein CASSLVASTSSYNEQFF. The chain is built from TRBV11-2 and TRBJ2-1; D may be TRBD2 (5 bases). From germline, CDR1 is SGHAT and CDR2 FQNNGV. The CDR3 loop spans 17 amino acids. V was clipped by 1 base and J by 0 bases, with 13 bases between them.

With respect to this clonotype: A much larger clone lies one base from this, so it may be a read error. The chain has TRBV11-2 and TRBJ2-2; 13 bases match TRBD2. The CDR3 runs 16 residues. Germline-derived CDR1 and CDR2 are SGHAT and FQNNGV. Trimming took 5 bases from V and 5 from J; bases not matched to a gene: 5. CDR3 protein: CASSPGLAGSTGELFF. The DNA for the CDR3 is TGTGCCAGCAGCCCGGGACTAGCGGGAAGTACCGGGGAGCTGTTTTTT.

The chain couples TRBV6-1 to TRBJ2-7; D may be TRBD1 (5 bases). The CDR3 length is 12 residues. The V and J ends lost 6 bases and 5 bases respectively, with 11 bases between them. The germline gives CDR1 MNHNS, CDR2 SASEGT. The CDR3 protein is CASRVTVDEQYF. CDR3 DNA sequence: TGTGCCAGCAGAGTGACAGTGGACGAGCAGTACTTC.

The chain uses TRBV10-3 and TRBJ2-1; the match to TRBD1 covers 8 bases. Germline V gene sequence: CDR1 ENHRY, CDR2 SYGVKD. This CDR3 is built from 13 residues. V was pared by 4 bases and J by 8 bases, with 4 bases of the junction left unmatched. The CDR3 loop reads CAISGPQGDEQFF. In nucleotides, the CDR3 is TGTGCCATCAGTGGGCCACAGGGGGATGAGCAGTTCTTC.

This clonotype was counted only a few times. This clone may be a read error of a much larger clone one base away. The V call is TRBV11-3, the J call TRBJ2-2, with TRBD1 identical over 7 bases. CDR1 is SGHNT and CDR2 is YENEEA in the germline V gene. Trimming removed 5 bases from V and 3 bases from J; junction bases left unmatched: 3. The CDR3 runs 14 residues. The CDR3 is CASSTGQHTGELFF. CDR3 nucleotide sequence: TGTGCCAGCAGCACGGGACAGCACACCGGGGAGCTGTTTTTT.